What follows describes a single T cell receptor beta chain. The CDR3 spans 16 residues. Germline CDR1 is MDHEN and CDR2 is SYDVKM. V was trimmed by 3 bases and J by 5 bases, leaving 16 bases between them. The sample is drawn from a study of cytomegalovirus exposure and HLA in healthy donors. Primers included in the PCR were 60 Vbeta and 13 Jbeta primers. The protocol was immunoSEQ multiplex PCR, while the TCRdb copy is restricted to in-frame clones and leaves out a portion. The profile shows roughly 130,000 clones, roughly 83% of them singletons. V gene TRBV28 combines with J gene TRBJ1-4; D uncertain. The sequenced sample consisted of PBMCs. This clonotype originated in a girl aged 2 to 10 in good health and CMV-seronegative. The CDR3 sequence is CASSLSGVSLNEKLFF. The CDR3 nucleotides are TGTGCCAGCAGTTTGTCAGGCGTATCCCTGAATGAAAAACTGTTTTTT.